This TCR beta chain was identified during a study of a mutant IDH1 vaccine in newly diagnosed glioma. Across the whole study: Sex distribution of treated patients was about 62% male and 37.5% female; mean age was around 42 years. Patients' prior therapy spanned radiotherapy, temozolomide, or both; most underwent both.

Points from the study as a whole: Across multiple MHC alleles, 80% to 95% of patients had vaccine-induced responses.

This CDR3 is 12 amino acids long. Between the trimmed V and J ends, which lost 0 bases and 7 bases, there was a span of 7 bases. Germline V CDR1 and CDR2: LGHNA, YNFKEQ. Using immunoSEQ multiplex PCR, the repertoire was profiled, and TCRdb retains in-frame clones only, with some absent. The table includes some 87,000 clones, around three quarters detected once. This clone was detected once. The antigen remains undetermined. Time point here: baseline, week 1 (first vaccination visit). Sample treatment: pre-vaccination baseline after standard-of-care therapy. New IDH1-mutant, ATRX-lost WHO grade 3 or 4 astrocytomas occurred in donors.

The sequencing used PBMCs, collected from a glioma patient treated with radiotherapy, temozolomide or both. The chain combines TRBV4-2 with TRBJ2-7; D unresolved. This clonotype was obtained from a man between 35 and 55 years old with glioma. CDR3 in DNA: TGTGCCAGCAGCCAAGAGGGTCGGGAGCAGTACTTC. This codes for CASSQEGREQYF.